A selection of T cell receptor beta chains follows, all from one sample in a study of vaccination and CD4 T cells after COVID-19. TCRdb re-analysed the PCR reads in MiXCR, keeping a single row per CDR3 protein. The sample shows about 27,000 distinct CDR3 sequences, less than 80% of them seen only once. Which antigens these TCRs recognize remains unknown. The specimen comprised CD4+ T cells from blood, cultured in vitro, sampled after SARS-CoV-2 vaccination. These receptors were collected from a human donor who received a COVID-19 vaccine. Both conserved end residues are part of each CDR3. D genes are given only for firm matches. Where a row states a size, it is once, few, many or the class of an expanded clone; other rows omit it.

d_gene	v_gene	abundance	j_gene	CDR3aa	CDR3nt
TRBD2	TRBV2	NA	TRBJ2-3	CASSLGLAGGVRGTDTQYF	TGTGCCAGCTCCTTGGGACTAGCGGGGGGCGTGCGGGGCACAGATACGCAGTATTTT
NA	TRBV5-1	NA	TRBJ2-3	CASSYVSARDTQYF	TGCGCCAGCAGCTATGTAAGTGCTAGAGATACGCAGTATTTT
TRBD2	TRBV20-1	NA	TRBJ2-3	CSVNSGAFTDTQYF	TGCAGTGTTAATAGCGGGGCCTTCACAGATACGCAGTATTTT
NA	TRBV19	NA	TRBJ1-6	CASSMSQSNSPLHF	TGTGCCAGTAGTATGAGTCAGAGTAATTCACCCCTCCACTTT
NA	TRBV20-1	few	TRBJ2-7	CSAVTSYEQYF	TGCAGTGCCGTCACCTCCTACGAGCAGTACTTC
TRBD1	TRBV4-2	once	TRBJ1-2	CASSQESGQVYGYTF	TGTGCCAGCAGCCAAGAATCGGGACAGGTCTATGGCTACACCTTC
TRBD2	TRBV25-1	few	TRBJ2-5	CASSEAGGDQETQYF	TGTGCCAGCAGTGAGGCGGGGGGGGACCAAGAGACCCAGTACTTC
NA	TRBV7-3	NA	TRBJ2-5	CASSSRSQETQYF	TGTGCCAGCAGCTCCCGTTCCCAAGAGACCCAGTACTTC
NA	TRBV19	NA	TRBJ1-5	CASSIMQGYGNQPQHF	TGTGCCAGTAGTATAATGCAAGGGTACGGCAATCAGCCCCAGCATTTT
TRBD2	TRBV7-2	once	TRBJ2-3	CASTISGISTDTQYF	TGTGCCAGCACCATTAGCGGGATTAGCACAGATACGCAGTATTTT
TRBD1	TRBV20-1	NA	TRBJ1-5	CSATGGAQPQHF	TGCAGTGCTACAGGGGGAGCTCAGCCCCAGCATTTT
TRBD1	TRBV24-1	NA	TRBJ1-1	CATSDYGTGEGAFF	TGTGCCACCAGTGATTACGGGACAGGGGAAGGAGCTTTCTTT
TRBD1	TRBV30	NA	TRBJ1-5	CAWTAQGRQPQHF	TGTGCCTGGACCGCACAGGGGCGTCAGCCCCAGCATTTT
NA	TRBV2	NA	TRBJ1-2	CASKLEDSSRDYGYTF	TGTGCCAGCAAACTCGAGGACAGCTCCAGGGACTATGGCTACACCTTC
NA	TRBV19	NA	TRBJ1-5	CASTGGGRLQPQHF	TGTGCCAGTACCGGGGGCGGACGGCTTCAGCCCCAGCATTTT
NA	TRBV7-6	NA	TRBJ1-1	CASSFYGETEAFF	TGTGCCAGCAGCTTCTACGGGGAAACTGAAGCTTTCTTT
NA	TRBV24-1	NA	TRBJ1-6	CATSDSNGRPLHF	TGTGCCACCAGTGATTCCAATGGTAGACCCCTCCACTTT
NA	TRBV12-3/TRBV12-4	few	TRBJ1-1	CASSLQTDMNTEAFF	TGTGCCAGCAGTTTACAGACGGACATGAACACTGAAGCTTTCTTT
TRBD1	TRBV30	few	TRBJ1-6	CAWSVIRSTGNRDNSPLHF	TGTGCCTGGAGTGTGATCCGGTCGACAGGGAATCGGGATAATTCACCCCTCCACTTT
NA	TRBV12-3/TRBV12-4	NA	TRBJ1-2	CASSPREFERYGYTF	TGTGCCAGCAGTCCGAGAGAATTTGAGCGCTATGGCTACACCTTC
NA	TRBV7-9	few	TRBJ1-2	CASSAGQYGYTF	TGTGCCAGCAGCGCCGGACAGTATGGCTACACCTTC
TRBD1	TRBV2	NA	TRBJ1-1	CATSGTVNTEAFF	TGTGCCACTTCCGGGACAGTGAACACTGAAGCTTTCTTT
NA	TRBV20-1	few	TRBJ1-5	CSARNGVRSNQPQHF	TGCAGTGCTAGAAACGGGGTCCGTAGCAATCAGCCCCAGCATTTT
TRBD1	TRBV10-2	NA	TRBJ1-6	CASSDPRQGAPYNSPLHF	TGCGCCAGCAGTGATCCCCGACAGGGGGCCCCCTATAATTCACCCCTCCACTTT
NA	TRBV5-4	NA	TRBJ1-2	CASPDGAARDNYGYTF	TGTGCCAGCCCCGACGGGGCCGCCAGGGATAACTATGGCTACACCTTC
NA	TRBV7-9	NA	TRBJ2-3	CASSFRAYTDTQYF	TGTGCCAGCAGCTTTAGGGCCTACACAGATACGCAGTATTTT
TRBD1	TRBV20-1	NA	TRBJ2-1	CSATTGQSIYNEQFF	TGCAGTGCTACCACGGGACAGAGTATCTACAATGAGCAGTTCTTC
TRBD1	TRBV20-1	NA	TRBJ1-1	CSATRGQSNTEAFF	TGCAGTGCTACCCGGGGACAGTCGAACACTGAAGCTTTCTTT
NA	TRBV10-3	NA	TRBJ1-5	CAISEYNDQPQHF	TGTGCCATCAGTGAATATAACGATCAGCCCCAGCATTTT
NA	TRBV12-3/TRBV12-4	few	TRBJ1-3	CASSLSLSGNTIYF	TGTGCCAGCAGTTTAAGCCTCTCTGGAAACACCATATATTTT
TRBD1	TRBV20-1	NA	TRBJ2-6	CSAVDRGGANVLTF	TGCAGTGCCGTGGACAGGGGTGGGGCCAACGTCCTGACTTTC
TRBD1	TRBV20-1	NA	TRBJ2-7	CSARDPTGGAYEQYF	TGCAGTGCTAGAGATCCGACAGGGGGCGCCTACGAGCAGTACTTC
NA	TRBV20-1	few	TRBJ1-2	CSASLGFENSYGYTF	TGCAGTGCTAGTCTAGGGTTTGAAAACAGCTATGGCTACACCTTC
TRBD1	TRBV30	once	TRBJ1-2	CAWRGTGAYRYTF	TGTGCCTGGCGGGGGACAGGGGCCTATCGCTACACCTTC
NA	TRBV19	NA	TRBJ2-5	CASSRQETQYF	TGTGCCAGTAGTAGACAAGAGACCCAGTACTTC